This TCR beta chain appears in the sequencing data of a study of T cells in Graves' hyperthyroidism and ophthalmopathy. Study results and limitations: Onset of ophthalmopathy came a median around 6.5 months after the model predicted it.

Patients showing uncontrolled infection, other autoimmune disease, pregnancy or lactation were ineligible. This clonotype has a count of ten or more. The antigen is unknown. There were TCR beta CDR3 regions amplified from RNA transcripts. The HTBI set primed first-round TCR CDR3 RT-PCR. TCRdb passed the multiplex PCR reads through MiXCR, listing each CDR3 protein once. Of hundreds of thousands of distinct CDR3 sequences listed, approximately 15% are singletons. V was shortened by 1 base and J by 7 bases, with 10 bases between the two germline ends. Germline V gives CDR1 GTSNPN, CDR2 SVGIG (reference sequence). This CDR3 is 12 amino acids long.

The chain has TRBV30 and TRBJ2-5, with D perhaps matching TRBD1 (5 bases). Sequenced material: blood. The TCR was taken from a woman aged 18 to 35 with Graves' hyperthyroidism. DNA for the CDR3: TGTGCCTGGAGTGCTAGTAGGGGGACCCAGTACTTC. This sequence encodes CAWSASRGTQYF. The whole variable domain, remainder taken from reference TRBV30 and TRBJ2-5, is SQTIHQWPATLVQPVGSPLSLECTVEGTSNPNLYWYRQAAGRGLQLLFYSVGIGQISSEVPQNLSASRPQDRQFILSSKKLLLSDSGFYLCAWSASRGTQYFGPGTRLLVL.